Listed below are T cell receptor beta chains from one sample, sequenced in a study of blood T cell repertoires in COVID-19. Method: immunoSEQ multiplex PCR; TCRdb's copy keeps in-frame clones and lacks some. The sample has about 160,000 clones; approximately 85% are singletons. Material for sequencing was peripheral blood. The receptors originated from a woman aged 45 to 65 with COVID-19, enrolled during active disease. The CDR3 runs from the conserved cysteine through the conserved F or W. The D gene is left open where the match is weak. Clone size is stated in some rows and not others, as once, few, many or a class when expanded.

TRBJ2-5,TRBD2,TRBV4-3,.,CASSQAGTSTAETQYF,TGCGCCAGCAGCCAGGCCGGGACTAGCACTGCGGAGACCCAGTACTTC
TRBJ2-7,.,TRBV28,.,CASSQTGNEQYF,TGTGCCAGCAGCCAAACAGGGAACGAGCAGTACTTC
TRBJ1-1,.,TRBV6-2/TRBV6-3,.,CASSMGGTMNTEAFF,TGTGCCAGCAGTATGGGAGGGACGATGAACACTGAAGCTTTCTTT
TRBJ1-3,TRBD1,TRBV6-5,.,CASSMDRAGNTIYF,TGTGCCAGCAGCATGGACAGGGCTGGAAACACCATATATTTT
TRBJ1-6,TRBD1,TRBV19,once,CASSQQGDFGNSPLHF,TGTGCCAGTAGTCAACAGGGGGATTTTGGTAATTCACCCCTCCACTTT
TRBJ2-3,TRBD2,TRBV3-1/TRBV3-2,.,CASSQETSGSTDTQYF,TGTGCCAGCAGCCAAGAGACTAGCGGTTCCACAGATACGCAGTATTTT
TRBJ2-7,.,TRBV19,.,CASSIEGAPYEQYF,TGTGCCAGTAGTATAGAGGGGGCGCCGTACGAGCAGTACTTC
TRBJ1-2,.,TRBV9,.,CASSKTRDYGYTF,TGTGCCAGCAGCAAAACACGGGACTATGGCTACACCTTC
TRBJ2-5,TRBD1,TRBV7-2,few,CASSVGQGLAETQYF,TGTGCCAGCAGCGTGGGACAGGGGCTGGCAGAGACCCAGTACTTC
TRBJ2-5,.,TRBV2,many,CASSIVETQYF,TGTGCCAGCAGTATCGTAGAGACCCAGTACTTC
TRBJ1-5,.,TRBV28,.,CASSLFRQTRSNQPQHF,TGTGCCAGCAGTTTGTTCCGACAGACGCGAAGCAATCAGCCCCAGCATTTT
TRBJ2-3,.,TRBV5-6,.,CASSLSSGGDLTDTQYF,TGTGCCAGCAGCTTGAGTTCCGGCGGGGATCTCACAGATACGCAGTATTTT
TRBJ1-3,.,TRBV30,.,CAWSDTRTEPYDTIYF,TGTGCCTGGAGCGACACCCGGACAGAACCTTACGACACCATATATTTT
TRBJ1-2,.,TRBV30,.,CAWSHLSGDDGYTF,TGTGCCTGGAGCCACCTTTCAGGGGATGACGGCTACACCTTC
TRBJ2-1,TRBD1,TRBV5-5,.,CASSLWTGYNEQFF,TGTGCCAGCAGCTTGTGGACAGGTTACAATGAGCAGTTCTTC
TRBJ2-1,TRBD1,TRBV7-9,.,CASSPQSGTGRGNEQFF,TGTGCCAGCAGCCCCCAATCAGGGACAGGGAGGGGCAATGAGCAGTTCTTC
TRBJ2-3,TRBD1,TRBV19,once,CASSMDGQVTTDTQYF,TGTGCCAGTAGTATGGACGGACAGGTGACCACAGATACGCAGTATTTT
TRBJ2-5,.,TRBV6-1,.,CASSEPGVGETQYF,TGTGCCAGCAGTGAACCGGGGGTTGGAGAGACCCAGTACTTC
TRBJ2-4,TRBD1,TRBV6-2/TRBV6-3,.,CASSGDRDPQYF,TGTGCCAGCAGTGGCGACAGGGATCCGCAGTACTTC
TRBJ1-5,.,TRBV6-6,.,CASSQLRSNQPQHF,TGTGCCAGCAGCCAACTCAGGAGCAATCAGCCCCAGCATTTT
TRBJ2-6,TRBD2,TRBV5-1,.,CASSLASGTSGGGANVLTF,TGCGCCAGCAGCTTGGCCTCGGGAACTAGCGGGGGAGGGGCCAACGTCCTGACTTTC
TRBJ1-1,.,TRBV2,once,CASSVRGETEAFF,TGTGCCAGCAGTGTCAGGGGAGAGACTGAAGCTTTCTTT
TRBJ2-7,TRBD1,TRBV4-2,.,CASSQGQGADYEQYF,TGTGCCAGCAGCCAAGGACAGGGGGCCGACTACGAGCAGTACTTC
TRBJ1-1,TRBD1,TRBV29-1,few,CSPVGQGNTEAFF,TGCAGCCCGGTGGGACAGGGGAACACTGAAGCTTTCTTT
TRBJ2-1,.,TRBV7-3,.,CASSIDGGSYNEQFF,TGTGCCAGCAGCATCGACGGGGGCTCCTACAATGAGCAGTTCTTC
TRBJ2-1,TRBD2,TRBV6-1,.,CASSGGLAGAFTYNEQFF,TGTGCCAGCAGTGGGGGACTAGCGGGGGCCTTCACCTACAATGAGCAGTTCTTC
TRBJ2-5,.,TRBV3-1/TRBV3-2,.,CASSQGVSVETQYF,TGTGCCAGCAGCCAAGGGGTGAGCGTGGAGACCCAGTACTTC
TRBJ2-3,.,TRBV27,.,CASSLYGVSDTQYF,TGTGCCAGCAGTTTATACGGTGTCTCAGATACGCAGTATTTT
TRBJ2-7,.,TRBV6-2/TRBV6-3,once,CASSQAYEQYF,TGTGCCAGCAGTCAAGCCTATGAGCAGTACTTC
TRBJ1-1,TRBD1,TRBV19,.,CASSLRQGHTEAFF,TGTGCCAGTAGTCTACGACAGGGCCACACTGAAGCTTTCTTT
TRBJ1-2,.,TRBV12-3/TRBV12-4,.,CASSLRGFGYTF,TGTGCCAGCAGTTTACGGGGTTTTGGCTACACCTTC
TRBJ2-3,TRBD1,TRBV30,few,CAWRVKGGPRDRGWWGTDTQYF,TGTGCCTGGAGAGTAAAGGGCGGTCCCCGGGACAGGGGGTGGTGGGGCACAGATACGCAGTATTTT
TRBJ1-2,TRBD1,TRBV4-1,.,CASSQGRGVYGYTF,TGCGCCAGCAGCCAAGGCAGGGGGGTTTATGGCTACACCTTC
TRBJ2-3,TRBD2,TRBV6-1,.,CASSEEAGGFGTQYF,TGTGCCAGCAGTGAAGAGGCGGGGGGCTTCGGTACGCAGTATTTT
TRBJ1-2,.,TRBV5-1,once,CASTTGGNYGYTF,TGCGCCAGCACCACCGGGGGGAACTATGGCTACACCTTC
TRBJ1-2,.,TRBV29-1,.,CSVVDSHSRNYGYTF,TGCAGCGTTGTGGACAGCCACTCACGCAACTATGGCTACACCTTC
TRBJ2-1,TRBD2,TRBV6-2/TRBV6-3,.,CASSQTSGGAGEQFF,TGTGCCAGCAGTCAAACTAGCGGGGGGGCTGGGGAGCAGTTCTTC
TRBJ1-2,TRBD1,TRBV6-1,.,CASSEGSQGAYYGYTF,TGTGCCAGCAGTGAAGGTTCACAGGGGGCTTATTATGGCTACACCTTC
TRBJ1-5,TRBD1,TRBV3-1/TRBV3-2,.,CASSKPGQNSNQPQHF,TGTGCCAGCAGCAAACCGGGACAGAATAGCAATCAGCCCCAGCATTTT
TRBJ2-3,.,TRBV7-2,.,CASSLEGGGASDTQYF,TGTGCCAGCAGCTTAGAAGGTGGGGGGGCCTCAGATACGCAGTATTTT
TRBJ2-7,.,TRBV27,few,CASTQGYEQYF,TGTGCCAGCACTCAGGGATACGAGCAGTACTTC
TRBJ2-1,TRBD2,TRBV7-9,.,CASSLGSGAGRGHEQFF,TGTGCCAGCAGCTTAGGGTCTGGAGCGGGGCGGGGTCATGAGCAGTTCTTC
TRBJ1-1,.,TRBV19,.,CASSITGRSNTEAFF,TGTGCCAGTAGTATAACCGGGAGATCGAACACTGAAGCTTTCTTT
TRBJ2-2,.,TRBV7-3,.,CASSRVETGELFF,TGTGCCAGCAGCCGAGTAGAGACCGGGGAGCTGTTTTTT
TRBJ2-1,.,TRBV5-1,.,CASSLGPPGSAQFF,TGCGCCAGCAGCTTGGGCCCCCCCGGGAGCGCGCAGTTCTTC
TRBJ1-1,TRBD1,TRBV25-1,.,CASNPGTVNTEAFF,TGTGCCAGCAACCCCGGGACAGTGAACACTGAAGCTTTCTTT
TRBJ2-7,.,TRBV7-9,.,CASSLVVRGEQYF,TGTGCCAGCAGCTTAGTGGTTAGGGGCGAGCAGTACTTC